The 29 T cell receptor beta chains reported below all come from one sample, sequenced in a study of shared clonotypes between healthy human individuals. TCRdb's copy holds only in-frame clones and misses some; the assay was immunoSEQ multiplex PCR. Counted here are over a million clones, around 78% occurring once; the ten biggest clones make up 0.61%. Source material: memory CD4+ T cells from PBMCs. Subset denoted: CD45RA-negative fraction. The receptors originated from a man younger than 30 in good health. Some clones in this sample may be carry-over from other donors' samples.

The V and J genes are TRBV5-1 and TRBJ1-2, with unresolved D. Germline V gives CDR1 SGHRS, CDR2 YFSETQ. V lost 5 bases to trimming and J lost 4 bases, with 12 bases between them. The CDR3 totals 13 residues. CDR3 sequence reads: CASRTTVGYGYTF. In DNA form, the CDR3 reads TGCGCCAGCAGGACCACGGTCGGCTATGGCTACACCTTC.

This chain joins TRBV5-4 and TRBJ2-5; no clear D gene. The CDR3 is made up of 12 amino acids. The V and J ends lost 3 bases and 10 bases respectively, with 13 bases between them. From germline, CDR1 is SGHNT and CDR2 YYREEE (reference sequence). The CDR3 loop reads CASSYITGFQYF. In DNA, the CDR3 is TGTGCCAGCAGCTATATTACCGGGTTCCAGTACTTC.

This clone occurred a few times. This chain uses TRBV11-2 with TRBJ2-1; possibly TRBD2 for D (6 bases). The V end lost 1 base, the J end lost 0 bases, and 7 bases lay between the germline ends. Germline CDR1 is SGHAT and CDR2 is FQNNGV. CDR3 size: 15 residues. CDR3 nucleotide sequence: TGTGCCAGCAGCTTAGGGACTACCTCCTACAATGAGCAGTTCTTC. The encoded protein is CASSLGTTSYNEQFF.

This clone was observed a few times. V gene TRBV29-1 combines with J gene TRBJ2-5; 7 bases are shared with TRBD1. The CDR3 loop spans 16 amino acids. Germline CDR1 is SQVTM and CDR2 is ANQGSEA. Trimming cost V 4 bases and J 5 bases; bases outside gene matches: 16. The CDR3 here is CSVALRTGTARETQYF. The CDR3 region has the DNA TGCAGCGTTGCGCTGAGAACCGGGACAGCCCGGGAGACCCAGTACTTC.

The chain joins TRBV18 to TRBJ1-2, with D uncertain. CDR3 length: 14 amino acids. V was cut by 4 bases and J by 2 bases, with 11 bases left in between. Germline V gene sequence: CDR1 KGHSH, CDR2 LQKENI. CDR3 DNA sequence: TGTGCCAGCTCACAGGCGGGCCCGAACTATGGCTACACCTTC. It codes for CASSQAGPNYGYTF.

The chain carries TRBV25-1 and TRBJ2-3; a possible D gene is TRBD1 (5 bases). Germline V gene lookup returns CDR1 MGHDK and CDR2 SYGVNS. Trimming removed 3 bases from V and 6 bases from J, with 10 bases in between. The CDR3 length is 13 residues. CDR3 residues: CASSDAGPDTQYF. Here the CDR3 DNA reads TGTGCCAGCAGTGACGCAGGGCCGGATACGCAGTATTTT. The full variable domain, its missing parts supplied by reference TRBV25-1 and TRBJ2-3, is EADIYQTPRYLVIGTGKKITLECSQTMGHDKMYWYQQDPGMELHLIHYSYGVNSTEKGDLSSESTVSRIRTEHFPLTLESARPSHTSQYLCASSDAGPDTQYFGPGTRLTVL.

This chain uses TRBV5-1 with TRBJ2-3, with unresolved D. This CDR3 contains 15 residues. CDR1 is SGHRS and CDR2 is YFSETQ in the germline V gene. The ends were cut back, 0 bases at V and 0 bases at J, with 8 bases in the middle. This CDR3 is CASSLGFASTDTQYF. Here the CDR3 DNA reads TGCGCCAGCAGCTTGGGTTTCGCTAGCACAGATACGCAGTATTTT.

The gene calls are TRBV6-6 and TRBJ1-1; no reliable D call. The CDR3 contains 14 residues. V lost 0 bases to trimming and J lost 0 bases, with 5 bases between them. The germline gives CDR1 MNHNY, CDR2 SVGAGI (reference sequence). CDR3 bases: TGTGCCAGCAGTTACTCGCCCTTGAACACTGAAGCTTTCTTT. This translates into CASSYSPLNTEAFF.

This sequence joins TRBV23-1 and TRBJ1-5, with TRBD1 matching over 7 bases. TRBV23-1 is an ORF; its function is uncertain. Trimming removed 0 bases from V and 5 bases from J; junction bases left unmatched: 7. The CDR3 has 16 amino acids. CDR3 in amino acids: CASSQSRGASDQPQHF. CDR3 bases: TGCGCCAGCAGTCAATCCAGGGGGGCATCAGATCAGCCCCAGCATTTT.

V gene TRBV2 combines with J gene TRBJ2-7; D perhaps matches TRBD1 (5 bases). Germline CDR1 reads SNHLY; CDR2 reads FYNNEI. This CDR3 is 14 amino acids long. V dropped 7 bases and J dropped 4 bases, with 17 bases sitting between them. CDR3 DNA sequence: TGTGCCAGCACCGAGCAGGGCGTCGGATACGAGCAGTACTTC. As protein: CASTEQGVGYEQYF.

This rearrangement joins TRBV5-5 to TRBJ2-7; 7 nucleotides match TRBD1. The germline V gene encodes CDR1 SGHKS and CDR2 YYEKEE (reference sequence). This CDR3 is 14 amino acids long. V shed 5 bases, J shed 2 bases, and the junction held 7 bases outside the gene matches. CDR3 region: CASSRGQETYEQYF. The CDR3, as DNA: TGTGCCAGCAGTCGAGGACAGGAAACCTACGAGCAGTACTTC.

The rearrangement links TRBV6-1 to TRBJ1-5; D is unclear. The V end lost 0 bases, the J end lost 6 bases, and 9 bases lay between the germline ends. The CDR3 extends over 14 amino acids. The germline gives CDR1 MNHNS, CDR2 SASEGT. DNA for the CDR3: TGTGCCAGCAGTGAAGCGTGGGAGGGTCAGCCCCAGCATTTT. Protein product: CASSEAWEGQPQHF.

This rearrangement joins TRBV7-9 to TRBJ1-3; D possibly corresponds to TRBD1 (6 bases). The germline CDR1 and CDR2 sequences are SEHNR and FQNEAQ (reference sequence). The CDR3 has 15 amino acids. The V gene lost 5 bases and the J gene lost 0 bases, with 11 bases spanning the gap. CDR3 protein: CASSTQGLSGNTIYF. The CDR3 DNA sequence: TGTGCCAGCAGCACCCAGGGGCTCTCTGGAAACACCATATATTTT.

The chain carries TRBV28 and TRBJ1-3; 9 bases fit TRBD1. The germline CDR1 and CDR2 sequences are MDHEN and SYDVKM. The CDR3 spans 16 residues. J gave up 2 bases and V 3 bases, and 5 bases lay outside the gene matches. The CDR3 sequence: CASSFRQGGAGNTIYF. The CDR3 DNA reads TGTGCCAGCAGTTTCCGACAGGGGGGCGCTGGAAACACCATATATTTT.

The V and J genes are TRBV10-3 and TRBJ1-2; D unclear. The CDR3 runs 12 residues. Trimming removed 4 bases from V and 4 bases from J, with 7 bases in between. Germline loops: CDR1 ENHRY, CDR2 SYGVKD. The CDR3 DNA follows: TGTGCCATCAGTGTAAAGAGCTATGGCTACACCTTC. Its protein is CAISVKSYGYTF.

The chain employs TRBV6-1 and TRBJ2-3; maybe TRBD2 (7 bases). In germline, CDR1 is MNHNS, CDR2 SASEGT. The V end was cut by 4 bases, the J end by 3 bases, with 20 bases between. The CDR3 is 17 residues long. The CDR3 protein is CASSARGGSGVTDTQYF. The CDR3 DNA sequence: TGTGCCAGCAGTGCCAGGGGCGGGAGTGGGGTAACAGATACGCAGTATTTT.

The gene calls are TRBV9 and TRBJ2-7; 8 bases fit TRBD2. Germline lookup yields CDR1 SGDLS and CDR2 YYNGEE. CDR3 length: 13 amino acids. Germline trimming cut 4 bases from V and 6 bases from J; bases unmatched to any gene: 6. CDR3 sequence: CASSPREGAEQYF. CDR3 DNA: TGTGCCAGCAGCCCCCGGGAGGGAGCCGAGCAGTACTTC.

The DNA of the CDR3 is TGTGCCAGCAGTGGATCGAGGTTCGCGAACACCGGGGAGCTGTTTTTT. Protein sequence: CASSGSRFANTGELFF. The V and J genes are TRBV2 and TRBJ2-2; D is unclear. Germline values: CDR1 SNHLY, CDR2 FYNNEI. The CDR3 is 16 residues long. Trimming pared 4 bases from V and 0 bases from J, leaving 12 bases between.

This clone has only one observation. The gene calls are TRBV7-2 and TRBJ1-5; 11 bases map to TRBD1. With 3 bases clipped from V and 6 bases from J, the junction kept 1 base outside the gene matches. Germline V gene sequence: CDR1 SGHTA, CDR2 FQGNSA. The CDR3 has 14 residues. Here the CDR3 reads CASSFGTGGQPQHF. The CDR3 DNA reads as TGTGCCAGCAGCTTCGGGACAGGGGGTCAGCCCCAGCATTTT.

CDR3 sequence: CASSASPGNTIYF. The DNA of the CDR3 is TGTGCCAGCAGCGCCTCTCCTGGAAACACCATATATTTT. The chain is built from TRBV7-3 and TRBJ1-3, with D unclear. Germline values: CDR1 SGHTA, CDR2 FQGTGA. The V end was cut by 5 bases, the J end by 2 bases, with 7 bases between. The CDR3 contains 13 residues.

The chain has TRBV28 and TRBJ2-7; 14 bases align to TRBD2. Germline V gives CDR1 MDHEN, CDR2 SYDVKM. This CDR3 has 15 amino acids. The V and J ends lost 4 bases and 7 bases, in that order; junction bases with no gene match: 6. Here the CDR3 DNA reads TGTGCCAGCAGTTCCGGGACTAGCGGGAGTAGGGAGCAGTACTTC. This sequence encodes CASSSGTSGSREQYF.

This clone came up a few times. The V gene is TRBV7-2, the J gene TRBJ2-5; 8 bases align to TRBD2. This CDR3 is 15 amino acids long. V trimming: 5 bases; J trimming: 1 base; junction bases outside the gene matches: 6. Germline values: CDR1 SGHTA, CDR2 FQGNSA. The CDR3 protein is CASSPGGGIQETQYF. The CDR3 DNA is TGTGCCAGCAGCCCTGGCGGGGGGATCCAAGAGACCCAGTACTTC.

V usage is TRBV7-3 and J usage is TRBJ2-1; TRBD2 matches 13 bases. Germline lookup yields CDR1 SGHTA and CDR2 FQGTGA. CDR3 length: 16 residues. V was pared by 5 bases and J by 7 bases, with 8 bases of the junction left unmatched. In nucleotides, the CDR3 is TGTGCCAGCAGCCTGGAACTAGCGGGAGGGCCAAATGAGCAGTTCTTC. Its translation: CASSLELAGGPNEQFF.

The genes are TRBV6-5 and TRBJ2-2; D possibly corresponds to TRBD2 (5 bases). The CDR3 is made up of 13 amino acids. Germline loops: CDR1 MNHEY, CDR2 SVGAGI. V shed 2 bases and J shed 6 bases, with 7 bases lying between them. CDR3 sequence reads: CASSYREAGELFF. The CDR3 nucleotides read TGTGCCAGCAGTTACCGGGAAGCCGGGGAGCTGTTTTTT.

This clone has more than one count but fewer than ten. This chain uses TRBV29-1 with TRBJ2-7, with 10 nucleotides matching TRBD1. After removal of 5 bases from V and 0 bases from J, the junction contained 1 base not matched to a gene. The CDR3 runs to 13 residues. Germline CDR1 reads SQVTM; CDR2 reads ANQGSEA. CDR3 loop: CSVWTGGSYEQYF. CDR3 nucleotide sequence: TGCAGCGTTTGGACAGGGGGCTCCTACGAGCAGTACTTC.

This sequence joins TRBV29-1 and TRBJ2-3; D may be TRBD2 (7 bases). The CDR3 contains 15 residues. Per germline, CDR1 SQVTM and CDR2 ANQGSEA. Trimming took off 6 bases at V and 1 base at J, with 17 bases between the two ends. In DNA form, the CDR3 reads TGCAGCGTGGGAGGGGGGCTAGTGGGCACAGATACGCAGTATTTT. Encoded protein: CSVGGGLVGTDTQYF.

The chain joins TRBV10-1 to TRBJ1-2; D remains ambiguous. The CDR3 is made up of 16 amino acids. In germline, CDR1 is WNHNN, CDR2 SYGVQD (reference sequence). V dropped 5 bases and J dropped 4 bases, with 20 bases sitting between them. The CDR3 sequence: CASSCPGFRRLYGYTF. The CDR3 coding sequence is TGCGCCAGCAGTTGTCCCGGTTTCAGGCGACTCTATGGCTACACCTTC.

The V gene is TRBV5-6, the J gene TRBJ2-1; D is unclear. The germline V gene has CDR1 SGHDT and CDR2 YYEEEE. V was cut by 1 base and J by 5 bases, with 4 bases left in between. The CDR3 length is 12 residues. CDR3 residues: CASSLQDNEQFF. Here the CDR3 DNA reads TGTGCCAGCAGCTTGCAGGACAATGAGCAGTTCTTC.

V gene TRBV27 combines with J gene TRBJ1-4; D gene uncertain. V lost 3 bases and J 7 bases, leaving 24 bases between the germline ends. Germline V gene lookup returns CDR1 MNHEY and CDR2 SMNVEV (reference sequence). The CDR3 extends over 18 amino acids. CDR3 DNA sequence: TGTGCCAGCAGTTTTCGAGGGCCCAGGCGGCGCGAGTCTGAAAAACTGTTTTTT. It codes for CASSFRGPRRRESEKLFF.